This T cell receptor beta chain was sequenced in a study of cytomegalovirus exposure and HLA in healthy donors. Findings of the study overall: Reports described diagnosis of cytomegalovirus status by the classifier as highly specific and sensitive.

Concerning this clone itself: What it binds is unknown.

Some clones are missing from TCRdb's copy, which holds only in-frame ones; the method was immunoSEQ multiplex PCR. This table has tens of thousands of clones, approximately 91% appearing once. Trimming cost V 6 bases and J 2 bases, with 13 bases left between them. The CDR3 is made up of 14 amino acids. Germline V lookup: CDR1 LNHDA, CDR2 SQIVND (reference sequence). Sequencing was done on a sample of PBMCs. The chain is built from TRBV19 and TRBJ1-2; D possibly corresponds to TRBD1 (6 bases). This clonotype was sampled from a man younger than 40 in good health and CMV-seronegative. CDR3 nucleotides: TGTGCCAGTAGCCCGACTACAGGGAACTATGGCTACACCTTC. Its translation is CASSPTTGNYGYTF.